These 7 T cell receptor beta chains came from one sample sequenced in a study of T cells in Graves' hyperthyroidism and ophthalmopathy. Authors of the study amplified TCR beta CDR3 regions from RNA transcripts. First-round RT-PCR of the TCR CDR3 relied on the HTBI primer set. TCRdb ran MiXCR on the multiplex PCR reads and lists one entry per CDR3 protein. The sample lists hundreds of thousands of distinct CDR3 sequences, about half seen once, with approximately 8.2% in the top ten. The source material was peripheral blood or thyroid tissue (not recorded which). All receptors come from a woman aged 18-35 years with Graves' hyperthyroidism.

A few counts support this clonotype. The chain carries TRBV29-1 and TRBJ2-5; TRBD1 might be the D (6 bases). Looked up from germline, CDR1 is SQVTM and CDR2 is ANQGSEA. This CDR3 is 16 amino acids long. V dropped 0 bases and J dropped 2 bases, with 16 bases sitting between them. The CDR3 region has the DNA TGCAGCGTTGAAGATGGCCGGGCCGGGACACAAGAGACCCAGTACTTC. Amino acids: CSVEDGRAGTQETQYF. Combining the CDR3 with reference TRBV29-1 and TRBJ2-5 gives the whole variable domain SAVISQKPSRDICQRGTSLTIQCQVDSQVTMMFWYRQQPGQSLTLIATANQGSEATYESGFVIDKFPISRPNLTFSTLTVSNMSPEDSSIYLCSVEDGRAGTQETQYFGPGTRLLVL.

This clonotype came up a few times. The chain combines TRBV7-3 with TRBJ2-7, with a tentative D call TRBD2 (5 bases). This CDR3 has 13 residues. Trimming shortened V by 6 bases and J by 5 bases, and 14 bases separated the two germline ends. Germline CDR1 is SGHTA and CDR2 is FQGTGA. CDR3 nucleotides: TGTGCCAGCAGTCCCCCCGGACTTAACGAGCAGTACTTC. Protein sequence: CASSPPGLNEQYF.

The V and J genes are TRBV25-1 and TRBJ1-6, with unresolved D. Trimming took off 8 bases at V and 2 bases at J, with 10 bases between the two ends. CDR1 and CDR2 (germline): MGHDK, SYGVNS. This CDR3 has 14 residues. DNA of the CDR3: TGTGCCAGCGTAGGGAGGACCTATAATTCACCCCTCCACTTT. Translating it yields CASVGRTYNSPLHF.

This clonotype was counted at least ten times. This rearrangement joins TRBV20-1 to TRBJ1-5; D is perhaps TRBD1 (6 bases). Trimming shortened V by 0 bases and J by 5 bases, and 8 bases separated the two germline ends. Per the germline V gene, CDR1 is DFQATT and CDR2 is SNEGSKA (reference sequence). The CDR3 length is 13 residues. The CDR3 DNA reads as TGCAGTGCTAGAGAGGACAGAGATCAGCCCCAGCATTTT. Amino acid sequence: CSAREDRDQPQHF.

The rearrangement links TRBV7-2 to TRBJ1-6; no reliable D call. The CDR3 covers 13 residues. Between the trimmed V and J ends, which lost 3 bases and 9 bases, there was a span of 9 bases. Germline V gene sequence: CDR1 SGHTA, CDR2 FQGNSA. CDR3 DNA: TGTGCCAGCAGCTTGAGGGAGCGTTCACCCCTCCACTTT. The encoded protein is CASSLRERSPLHF.

The chain links TRBV25-1 to TRBJ1-2; a weak D match, TRBD1 (5 bases). Germline CDR1 and CDR2: MGHDK and SYGVNS. Trimming left V 5 bases short and J 7 bases short, with 17 bases between. The CDR3 extends over 14 amino acids. The CDR3 bases are TGTGCCAGCAGTCCAGCTGAAGTAGGGGCTGGCTACACCTTC. The encoded protein is CASSPAEVGAGYTF.

This clonotype was seen ten or more times. CDR3: CATSSQSARGGETQYF. DNA of the CDR3: TGTGCCACCAGCAGCCAAAGCGCGCGGGGGGGCGAGACCCAGTACTTC. The V and J genes are TRBV15 and TRBJ2-5, with 9 bases that match TRBD2. Per the germline V gene, CDR1 is LNHNV and CDR2 is YYDKDF (reference sequence). Trimming cost V 3 bases and J 5 bases; bases outside gene matches: 10. The CDR3 extends over 16 amino acids. Together with reference TRBV15 and TRBJ2-5, the CDR3 gives the full variable domain: DAMVIQNPRYQVTQFGKPVTLSCSQTLNHNVMYWYQQKSSQAPKLLFHYYDKDFNNEADTPDNFQSRRPNTSFCFLDIRSPGLGDTAMYLCATSSQSARGGETQYFGPGTRLLVL.